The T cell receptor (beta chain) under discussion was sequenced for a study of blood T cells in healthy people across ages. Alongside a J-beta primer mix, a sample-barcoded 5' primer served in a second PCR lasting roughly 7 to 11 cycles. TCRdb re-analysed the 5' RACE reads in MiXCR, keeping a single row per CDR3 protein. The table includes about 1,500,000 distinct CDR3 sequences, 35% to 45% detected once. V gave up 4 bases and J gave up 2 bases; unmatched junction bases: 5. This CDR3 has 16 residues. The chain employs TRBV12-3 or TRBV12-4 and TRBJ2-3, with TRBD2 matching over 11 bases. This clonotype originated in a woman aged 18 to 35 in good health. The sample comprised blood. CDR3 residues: CASSSLTSGATDTQYF. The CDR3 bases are TGTGCCAGCAGTTCCTTGACTAGCGGGGCCACAGATACGCAGTATTTT.